The 11 T cell receptor beta chains below were found in one sample sequenced in a study of T-cell reconstitution after alpha-beta-depleted transplantation in children. Unique molecular identifiers were incorporated during preparation of the TCRbeta library. TCRdb fed the PCR reads into MiXCR, producing one record per CDR3 protein. The repertoire holds hundreds of thousands of distinct CDR3 sequences, with 8% to 11% as singletons. The sequencing here drew on PBMCs from the stem cell graft donor, taken from the stem cell graft. The receptor source for this set is a human donor who donated a stem cell graft to a child with acute myeloid leukemia.

This clonotype was recorded many times. The gene calls are TRBV9 and TRBJ1-1, with a weak D call TRBD1 (5 bases). Trimming took off 0 bases at V and 0 bases at J, with 15 bases between the two ends. The V gene's germline CDR1 is SGDLS and CDR2 YYNGEE. The CDR3 consists of 17 residues. The CDR3 DNA follows: TGTGCCAGCAGCGTAGGTGGATGGGGCACTCTGAACACTGAAGCTTTCTTT. It is translated as CASSVGGWGTLNTEAFF.

This clonotype was seen repeatedly, ten times or more. The chain uses TRBV20-1 and TRBJ2-3; 8 bases agree with TRBD2. There are 15 residues in the CDR3. Unmatched junction bases numbered 10, after V lost 6 bases and J lost 2 bases. The germline V gene encodes CDR1 DFQATT and CDR2 SNEGSKA (reference sequence). In nucleotides, the CDR3 is TGCAGTGCGCCAAAGCCAGCGGGAGTCACAGATACGCAGTATTTT. This codes for CSAPKPAGVTDTQYF.

The chain employs TRBV4-2 and TRBJ2-1, with TRBD2 as a possible D gene (6 bases). Trimming cost V 4 bases and J 6 bases, with 16 bases left between them. The germline CDR1 and CDR2 sequences are LGHNA and YNFKEQ. The CDR3 runs 15 residues. CDR3 nucleotide sequence: TGTGCCAGCAGCCCAGACTTGGGTAGCGGCAATGAGCAGTTCTTC. Amino acid sequence: CASSPDLGSGNEQFF.

Details on this clonotype: The CDR3 does not close with the conserved phenylalanine or tryptophan, likely indicating a read error. The chain employs TRBV7-2 and TRBJ2-7, with TRBD2 matching 10 bases. CDR3 length equals 14 residues. With 5 bases clipped from V and 3 bases from J, the junction kept 4 bases outside the gene matches. Germline-derived CDR1 and CDR2 are SGHTA and FQGNSA. The CDR3, as DNA: TGTGCCAGCAGCCAGGGACTAGCGCTCTACGAGCAGTACTCC. This sequence encodes CASSQGLALYEQYS.

This clonotype was counted between two and nine times. This chain uses TRBV4-1 with TRBJ2-5, with 8 bases lining up with TRBD2. Germline CDR1 and CDR2: MGHRA and YSYEKL. The junction had 11 bases not matched to a gene; V was cut back by 3 bases and J by 2 bases. This CDR3 is built from 17 residues. CDR3 coding DNA: TGCGCCAGCAGCCAGCCACCGGGACTAGGATATCAAGAGACCCAGTACTTC. It yields the protein CASSQPPGLGYQETQYF.

This clonotype has more than one count but fewer than ten. This chain uses TRBV15 with TRBJ2-6; 8 bases match TRBD1. The CDR3 sequence is 16 residues long. Germline-derived CDR1 and CDR2 are LNHNV and YYDKDF (reference sequence). Trimming removed 5 bases from V and 0 bases from J; junction bases left unmatched: 3. CDR3 loop: CATSRDRFSGANVLTF. The CDR3 DNA follows: TGTGCCACCAGCCGGGACAGGTTCTCTGGGGCCAACGTCCTGACTTTC.

In its sample, this clonotype was seen a few times. The chain has TRBV12-3 or TRBV12-4 and TRBJ2-3; 8 bases fit TRBD2. This CDR3 has 15 residues. After removal of 6 bases from V and 4 bases from J, the junction contained 9 bases not matched to a gene. The CDR3 protein is CASSRMAGGSDTQYF. The CDR3 coding sequence is TGTGCCAGCAGCCGGATGGCGGGAGGCTCAGATACGCAGTATTTT.

V usage is TRBV27 and J usage is TRBJ2-5; TRBD1 aligns across 8 bases. Trimming at V came to 7 bases and at J to 5 bases, leaving 15 bases not matched to a gene. Germline CDR1 is MNHEY and CDR2 is SMNVEV (reference sequence). The CDR3 is made up of 16 amino acids. The CDR3 nucleotides read TGTGCCAGCATCTTACTTTCTCAGGGGGCGGGGGAGACCCAGTACTTC. Its translation is CASILLSQGAGETQYF.

The chain links TRBV30 to TRBJ2-5, with 10 bases matching TRBD2. The J segment lost 5 bases and the V segment lost 6 bases, leaving 6 bases of the junction unmatched. CDR1 and CDR2 (germline): GTSNPN, SVGIG (reference sequence). This CDR3 has 13 amino acids. The CDR3 spells CACSSGRMETQYF. CDR3 bases: TGTGCCTGTTCTAGCGGGAGAATGGAGACCCAGTACTTC.

V and J are TRBV6-5 and TRBJ2-5; 9 nucleotides match TRBD1. The CDR3 loop spans 14 amino acids. J was trimmed by 2 bases and V by 9 bases; bases with no gene match: 7. Germline CDR1 and CDR2: MNHEY and SVGAGI. CDR3 coding DNA: TGTGCCAGAGGGGACAGGGAGACTCAAGAGACCCAGTACTTC. Amino acids: CARGDRETQETQYF.

This chain joins TRBV10-3 and TRBJ2-1; 11 bases line up with TRBD2. The germline gives CDR1 ENHRY, CDR2 SYGVKD. CDR3 length: 14 residues. J was trimmed by 6 bases and V by 6 bases; bases with no gene match: 4. CDR3 sequence (DNA): TGTGCCATCAGCGGACTAGCGGGCAGCAATGAGCAGTTCTTC. Encoded protein: CAISGLAGSNEQFF.